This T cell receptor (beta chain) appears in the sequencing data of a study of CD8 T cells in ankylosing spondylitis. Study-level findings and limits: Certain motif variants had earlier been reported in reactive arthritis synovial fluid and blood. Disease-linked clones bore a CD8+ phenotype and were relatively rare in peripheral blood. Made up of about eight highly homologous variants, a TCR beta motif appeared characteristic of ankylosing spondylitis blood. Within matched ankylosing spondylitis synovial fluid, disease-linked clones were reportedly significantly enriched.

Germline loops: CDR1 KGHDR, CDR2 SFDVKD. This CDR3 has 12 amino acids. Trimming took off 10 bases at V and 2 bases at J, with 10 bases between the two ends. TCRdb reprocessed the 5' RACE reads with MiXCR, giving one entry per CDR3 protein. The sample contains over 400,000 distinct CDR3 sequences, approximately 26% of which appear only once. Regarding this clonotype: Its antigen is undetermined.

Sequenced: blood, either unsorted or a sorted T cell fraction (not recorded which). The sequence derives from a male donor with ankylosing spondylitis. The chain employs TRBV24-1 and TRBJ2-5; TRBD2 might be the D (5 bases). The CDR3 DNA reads TGTGCCACTCCCCCGGGGCAAGAGACCCAGTACTTC. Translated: CATPPGQETQYF.